Sequencing of this TCR beta chain was carried out in a study of tissue T cells after allogeneic stem cell transplantation. Study summary: Steroid-refractory graft-versus-host disease after allogeneic hematopoietic cell transplant qualified adults for prospective research-autopsy enrollment. Findings and caveats of the study: Some tissue clones might be persisting host cells; their alloreactivity or antigen specificity was not determined.

As regards this clone: Its target is not known.

Some clones are missing from TCRdb's copy, which holds only in-frame ones; the method was immunoSEQ multiplex PCR. The table lists 35,000 to 50,000 clones, roughly 89% of them singletons, with about 4% in the top ten. From germline, CDR1 is SQVTM and CDR2 ANQGSEA. Trimming left V 0 bases short and J 2 bases short, with 14 bases between. CDR3 size: 15 residues. The chain uses TRBV29-1 and TRBJ2-7; D unclear. Sample: blood, taken before transplantation. This receptor was taken from a woman aged 35-75 years who later had graft-versus-host disease after an allogeneic stem cell transplant. The CDR3 spells CSVEELKGLTYEQYF. The DNA of the CDR3 is TGCAGCGTTGAAGAATTAAAAGGTCTGACCTACGAGCAGTACTTC.